This T cell receptor beta chain was profiled in a study of PD-1 blockade in classical Hodgkin lymphoma. Repertoires were generated with immunoSEQ multiplex PCR, while TCRdb's copy carries only in-frame clones and drops some. The table shows about 85,000 clones, with over 90% occurring only once. The CDR3 is 12 residues long. Germline CDR1 is LNHDA and CDR2 is SQIVND (reference sequence). This clone was detected a few times. Every patient relapsed after autologous stem cell transplantation, and brentuximab vedotin exposure varied. The chain uses TRBV19 and TRBJ1-2; weak D call: TRBD1 (6 bases). The TCR comes from a human donor with classical Hodgkin lymphoma. The sequenced sample was peripheral blood mononuclear cells (PBMCs), obtained before the second cycle of nivolumab. CDR3 residues: CAGQSPNYGYTF. CDR3 DNA: TGTGCAGGACAGTCACCTAACTATGGCTACACCTTC.